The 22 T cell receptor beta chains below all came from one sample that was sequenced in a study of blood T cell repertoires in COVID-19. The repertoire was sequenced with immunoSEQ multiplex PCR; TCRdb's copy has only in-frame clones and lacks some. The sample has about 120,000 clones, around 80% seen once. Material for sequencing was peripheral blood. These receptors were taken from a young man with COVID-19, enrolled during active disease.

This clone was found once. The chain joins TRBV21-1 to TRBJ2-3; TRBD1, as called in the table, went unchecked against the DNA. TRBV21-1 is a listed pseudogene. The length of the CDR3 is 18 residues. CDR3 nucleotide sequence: TGTGCCACCGACTCAACACCCTTAGACAGCCAGTCCACAGATACGCAGTATTTT. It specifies CATDSTPLDSQSTDTQYF.

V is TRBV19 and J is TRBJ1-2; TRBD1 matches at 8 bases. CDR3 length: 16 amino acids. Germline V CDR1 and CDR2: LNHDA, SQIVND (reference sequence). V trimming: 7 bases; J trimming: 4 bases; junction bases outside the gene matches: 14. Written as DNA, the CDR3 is TGTGCCAGTATGTCCCAGGGGGCTCCGTCCTCCTATGGCTACACCTTC. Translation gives CASMSQGAPSSYGYTF.

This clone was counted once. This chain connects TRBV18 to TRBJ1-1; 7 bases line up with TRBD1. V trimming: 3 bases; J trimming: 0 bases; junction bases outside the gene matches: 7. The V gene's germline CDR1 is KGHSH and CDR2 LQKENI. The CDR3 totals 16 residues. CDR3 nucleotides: TGTGCCAGCTCACCGGCACCACAGGGGATGAACACTGAAGCTTTCTTT. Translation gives CASSPAPQGMNTEAFF.

In nucleotides, the CDR3 is TGCGCCAGCAGCCTACAGGGGGCGGACGGCTACACCTTC. Residues: CASSLQGADGYTF. The gene calls are TRBV5-1 and TRBJ1-2; 9 nucleotides align to TRBD1. This CDR3 contains 13 residues. Looked up from germline, CDR1 is SGHRS and CDR2 is YFSETQ. The V segment lost 4 bases and the J segment 8 bases; nucleotides outside the gene matches: 6.

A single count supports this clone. CDR3 sequence (DNA): TGTGCCAGCAGTTCGACTAGCGGTAGCCGGACCCAGTACTTC. As protein: CASSSTSGSRTQYF. The J gene is TRBJ2-5, the V gene TRBV28; 9 bases match TRBD2. V shed 4 bases and J 7 bases; nucleotides not matched to a gene: 7. There are 14 residues in the CDR3. CDR1 and CDR2 from the germline V gene are MDHEN and SYDVKM.

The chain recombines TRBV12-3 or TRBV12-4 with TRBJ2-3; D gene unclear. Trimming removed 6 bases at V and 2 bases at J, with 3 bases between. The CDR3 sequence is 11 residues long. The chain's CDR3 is CASSYTDTQYF. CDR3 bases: TGTGCCAGCAGCTACACAGATACGCAGTATTTT.

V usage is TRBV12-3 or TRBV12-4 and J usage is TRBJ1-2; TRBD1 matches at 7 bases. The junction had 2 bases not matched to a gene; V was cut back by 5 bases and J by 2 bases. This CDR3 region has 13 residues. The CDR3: CASSVGQNYGYTF. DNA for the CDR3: TGTGCCAGCAGTGTGGGACAGAACTATGGCTACACCTTC.

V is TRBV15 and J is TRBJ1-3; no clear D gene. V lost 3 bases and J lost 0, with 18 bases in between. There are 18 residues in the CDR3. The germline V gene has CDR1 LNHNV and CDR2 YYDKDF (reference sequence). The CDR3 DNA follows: TGTGCCACCAGCAGCTACCCGGGAAGGTCTTACTCTGGAAACACCATATATTTT. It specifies CATSSYPGRSYSGNTIYF. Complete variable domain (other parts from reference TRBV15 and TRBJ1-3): DAMVIQNPRYQVTQFGKPVTLSCSQTLNHNVMYWYQQKSSQAPKLLFHYYDKDFNNEADTPDNFQSRRPNTSFCFLDIRSPGLGDTAMYLCATSSYPGRSYSGNTIYFGEGSWLTVV.

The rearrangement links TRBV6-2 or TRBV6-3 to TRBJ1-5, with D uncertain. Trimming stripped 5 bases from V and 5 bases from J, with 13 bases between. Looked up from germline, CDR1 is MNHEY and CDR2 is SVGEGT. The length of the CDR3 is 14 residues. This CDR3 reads CASSPWGADQPQHF. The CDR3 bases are TGTGCCAGCAGTCCATGGGGAGCGGATCAGCCCCAGCATTTT.

The CDR3 sequence is CASSVGGTGGYEQYF. For the CDR3, the DNA is TGTGCCAGCAGCGTAGGAGGGACAGGGGGCTACGAGCAGTACTTC. The chain uses TRBV9 and TRBJ2-7, with 11 positions matching TRBD1. J was trimmed by 3 bases and V by 0 bases; bases with no gene match: 2. Germline CDR1 SGDLS, CDR2 YYNGEE. CDR3 length equals 15 residues.

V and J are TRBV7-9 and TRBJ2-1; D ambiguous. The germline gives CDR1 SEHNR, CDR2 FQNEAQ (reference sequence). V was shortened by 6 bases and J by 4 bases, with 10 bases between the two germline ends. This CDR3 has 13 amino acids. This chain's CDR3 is CASRHKQYNEQFF. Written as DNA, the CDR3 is TGTGCCAGCAGACACAAACAGTACAATGAGCAGTTCTTC.

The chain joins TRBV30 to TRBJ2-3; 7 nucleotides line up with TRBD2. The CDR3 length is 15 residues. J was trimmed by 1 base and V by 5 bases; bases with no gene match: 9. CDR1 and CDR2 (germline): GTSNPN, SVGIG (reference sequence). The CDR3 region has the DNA TGTGCCTGGCAAAGGAGCGGGACGCGCACAGATACGCAGTATTTT. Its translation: CAWQRSGTRTDTQYF.

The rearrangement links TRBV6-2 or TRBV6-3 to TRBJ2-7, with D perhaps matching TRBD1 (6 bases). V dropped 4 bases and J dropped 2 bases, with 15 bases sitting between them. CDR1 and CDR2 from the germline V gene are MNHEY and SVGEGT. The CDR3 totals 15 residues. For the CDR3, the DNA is TGTGCCAGCAGTTCCTACGGGACATATACCTACGAGCAGTACTTC. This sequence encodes CASSSYGTYTYEQYF.

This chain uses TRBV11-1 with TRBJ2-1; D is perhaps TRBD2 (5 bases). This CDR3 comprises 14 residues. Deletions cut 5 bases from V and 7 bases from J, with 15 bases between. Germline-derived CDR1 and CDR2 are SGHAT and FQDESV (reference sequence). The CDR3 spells CASSRAGNRNEQFF. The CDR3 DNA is TGTGCCAGCAGCCGAGCCGGGAATAGGAATGAGCAGTTCTTC.

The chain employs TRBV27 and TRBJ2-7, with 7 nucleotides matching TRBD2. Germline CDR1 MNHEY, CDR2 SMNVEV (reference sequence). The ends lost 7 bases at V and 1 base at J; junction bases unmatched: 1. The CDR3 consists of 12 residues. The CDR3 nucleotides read TGTGCCAGCACCGGGGGGTCCTACGAGCAGTACTTC. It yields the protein CASTGGSYEQYF.

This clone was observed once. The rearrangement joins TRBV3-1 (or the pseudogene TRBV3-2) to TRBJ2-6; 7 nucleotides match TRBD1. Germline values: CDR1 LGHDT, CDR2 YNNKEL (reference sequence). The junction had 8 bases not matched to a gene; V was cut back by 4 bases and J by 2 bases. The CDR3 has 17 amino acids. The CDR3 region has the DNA TGTGCCAGCAGCCGAACCCGACAGGGACCTGGGGCCAACGTCCTGACTTTC. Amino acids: CASSRTRQGPGANVLTF.

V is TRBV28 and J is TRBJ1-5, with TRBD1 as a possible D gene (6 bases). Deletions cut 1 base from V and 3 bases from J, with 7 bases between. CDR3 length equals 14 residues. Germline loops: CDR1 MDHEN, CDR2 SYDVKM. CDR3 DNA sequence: TGTGCCAGCAGTTTATACAGGGTCAATCAGCCCCAGCATTTT. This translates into CASSLYRVNQPQHF.

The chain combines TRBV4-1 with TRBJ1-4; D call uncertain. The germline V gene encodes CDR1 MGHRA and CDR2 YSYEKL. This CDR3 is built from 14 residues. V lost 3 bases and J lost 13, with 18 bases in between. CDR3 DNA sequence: TGCGCCAGCAGCCACCATACCCCCGAGCGAACACTGTTTTTT. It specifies CASSHHTPERTLFF.

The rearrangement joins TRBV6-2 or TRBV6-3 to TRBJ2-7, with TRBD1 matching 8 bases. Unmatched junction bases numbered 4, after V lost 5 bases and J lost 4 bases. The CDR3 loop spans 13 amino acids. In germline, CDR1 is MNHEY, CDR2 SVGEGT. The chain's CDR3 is CASSPGGEYEQYF. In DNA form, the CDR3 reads TGTGCCAGCAGTCCAGGGGGCGAATACGAGCAGTACTTC.

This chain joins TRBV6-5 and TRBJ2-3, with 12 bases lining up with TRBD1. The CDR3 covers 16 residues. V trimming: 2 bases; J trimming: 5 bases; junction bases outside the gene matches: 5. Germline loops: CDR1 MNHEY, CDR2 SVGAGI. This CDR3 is CASSYGDRGRRDTQYF. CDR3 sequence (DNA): TGTGCCAGCAGTTACGGGGACAGGGGGCGTAGAGATACGCAGTATTTT.

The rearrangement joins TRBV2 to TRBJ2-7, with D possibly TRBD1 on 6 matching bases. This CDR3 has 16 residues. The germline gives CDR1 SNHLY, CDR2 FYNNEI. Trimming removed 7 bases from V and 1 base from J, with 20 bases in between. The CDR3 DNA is TGTGCCAGCAATTTCCTACAGGGTCTCGGATCCTACGAGCAGTACTTC. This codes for CASNFLQGLGSYEQYF. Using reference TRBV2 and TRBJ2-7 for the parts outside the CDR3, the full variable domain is EPEVTQTPSHQVTQMGQEVILRCVPISNHLYFYWYRQILGQKVEFLVSFYNNEISEKSEIFDDQFSVERPDGSNFTLKIRSTKLEDSAMYFCASNFLQGLGSYEQYFGPGTRLTVT.

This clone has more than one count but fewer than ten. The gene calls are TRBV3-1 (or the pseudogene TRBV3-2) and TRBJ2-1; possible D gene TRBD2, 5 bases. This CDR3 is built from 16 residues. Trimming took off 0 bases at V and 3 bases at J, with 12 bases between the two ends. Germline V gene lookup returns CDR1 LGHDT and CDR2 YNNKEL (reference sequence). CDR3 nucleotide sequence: TGTGCCAGCAGCCAAGATGGTGGGAGCTTCTACAATGAGCAGTTCTTC. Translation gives CASSQDGGSFYNEQFF.